Listed below are T cell receptor beta chains from one sample, sequenced in a study of T cell responses to AZD1222 COVID-19 vaccine. Repertoires were generated with immunoSEQ multiplex PCR, while TCRdb's copy carries only in-frame clones and drops some. This sample has some 140,000 clones, with 84% found just once. Sequenced material: peripheral blood, taken on day 0 of AZD1222 vaccination. These TCRs come from an adult in good health. The conserved cysteine and the conserved F or W are not part of the CDR3 here. Fields, in order: V gene, D gene, CDR3 protein. D genes are given only for firm matches.

TRBV5-1,.,ASSAPGYGDGYT
TRBV28,TRBD1,ASSLNRGGQPQH
TRBV19,.,ASSIDGRGRAYEQY
TRBV11-2,TRBD1,ASSPKTGTLSGNTIY
TRBV12-3/TRBV12-4,.,ASSLGGSYEQY
TRBV15,TRBD2,ATSRVGRGANNEQF
TRBV11-2,.,ASSPRGLSYGYT
TRBV5-1,TRBD2,ASSLTSGGYGELF
TRBV27,.,ASSFYRDNTFPREQY
TRBV28,.,ASKSSYGAF
TRBV11-2,.,ASSLGVGGANEKLF
TRBV7-9,.,ASSFSQGLATNEKLF
TRBV12-3/TRBV12-4,.,ASTTQGYNEQF
TRBV19,TRBD1,ASSDDRDSTTNEKLF
TRBV3-1/TRBV3-2,.,ASSQELAVYNSPLH
TRBV27,TRBD1,ASSARGTGNYEQY
TRBV5-1,.,ASSSRQQNTEAF
TRBV14,.,ASSSRNYGYT
TRBV6-2/TRBV6-3,.,ASSYGGGPYTQY
TRBV6-6,TRBD2,ASSPLRAGGTYNEQF
TRBV4-2,.,ASSQIGGPDQPQH
TRBV3-1/TRBV3-2,.,ASSQDFTDSFSQRNTIY
TRBV10-3,.,AISESRGVTYNEQF
TRBV27,TRBD1,ASSLYGQGRQPQH
TRBV12-3/TRBV12-4,TRBD2,ASRLAGADTQY
TRBV10-2,TRBD1,ASSRQGALDGYT
TRBV28,TRBD1,ASSLNRDRGF
TRBV24-1,.,ATSDGTLAKNIQY
TRBV12-3/TRBV12-4,TRBD1,ASRTTGKETQY
TRBV28,.,ASSLVWSDQGSGANVLT
TRBV5-1,TRBD2,ASSLLPAGGQETQY
TRBV19,.,ASSILKQYHANEQF
TRBV2,.,ASSSLGGQTRLF
TRBV21-1,.,ASSKEDSARVENTEAF
TRBV3-1/TRBV3-2,.,ASGPRGLTDTQY
TRBV5-6,.,ASSSRVGSPLH
TRBV10-1,.,ASSESIAEETQY